Shown below are 27 T cell receptor beta chains from a single sample sequenced in a study of blood T cell repertoires in COVID-19. Sequencing used immunoSEQ multiplex PCR; TCRdb keeps in-frame clones, though not all of them. The table includes about 130,000 clones, over 80% detected once. Sequencing input: peripheral blood. These receptors came from a man aged 35 to 55 with active or convalescent COVID-19.

V is TRBV7-3 and J is TRBJ2-2; TRBD2 matches at 8 bases. There are 13 residues in the CDR3. J was trimmed by 9 bases and V by 5 bases; bases with no gene match: 5. Per the germline V gene, CDR1 is SGHTA and CDR2 is FQGTGA. CDR3 in amino acids: CASSGGLERELFF. For the CDR3, the DNA is TGTGCCAGCAGCGGGGGACTAGAGCGGGAGCTGTTTTTT. The full variable domain, its missing parts supplied by reference TRBV7-3 and TRBJ2-2, is GAGVSQTPSNKVTEKGKYVELRCDPISGHTALYWYRQSLGQGPEFLIYFQGTGAADDSGLPNDRFFAVRPEGSVSTLKIQRTERGDSAVYLCASSGGLERELFFGEGSRLTVL.

The CDR3: CASRSGGAGETQYF. As DNA, the CDR3 is TGTGCCAGCAGAAGCGGGGGGGCGGGGGAGACCCAGTACTTC. The V and J genes are TRBV6-5 and TRBJ2-5; 10 bases agree with TRBD2. The length of the CDR3 is 14 residues. V shed 6 bases and J 5 bases; nucleotides not matched to a gene: 6. Germline V gene data show CDR1 as MNHEY and CDR2 as SVGAGI.

V is TRBV5-1 and J is TRBJ2-5, with 11 bases lining up with TRBD2. This CDR3 comprises 15 residues. The V segment lost 2 bases and the J segment 4 bases; nucleotides outside the gene matches: 4. Germline CDR1 is SGHRS and CDR2 is YFSETQ. The CDR3 loop reads CASSLIGLAGETQYF. The CDR3 DNA follows: TGCGCCAGCAGCTTAATTGGACTAGCGGGAGAGACCCAGTACTTC. Full variable domain (outside the CDR3, taken from reference TRBV5-1 and TRBJ2-5): KAGVTQTPRYLIKTRGQQVTLSCSPISGHRSVSWYQQTPGQGLQFLFEYFSETQRNKGNFPGRFSGRQFSNSRSEMNVSTLELGDSALYLCASSLIGLAGETQYFGPGTRLLVL.

The rearrangement links TRBV27 to TRBJ2-2, with D possibly matching TRBD2 (6 bases). V was trimmed by 5 bases and J by 6 bases, leaving 19 bases between them. The germline V gene encodes CDR1 MNHEY and CDR2 SMNVEV (reference sequence). The CDR3 totals 16 residues. The DNA of the CDR3 is TGTGCCAGCAGTCTCATCGTGGGGACTGGCGCCGGGGAGCTGTTTTTT. Protein product: CASSLIVGTGAGELFF.

The chain links TRBV19 to TRBJ1-4; D is unresolved. Trimming left V 6 bases short and J 4 bases short, with 12 bases between. The CDR3 consists of 14 residues. Germline lookup yields CDR1 LNHDA and CDR2 SQIVND (reference sequence). CDR3: CASRKRELNEKLFF. The DNA for the CDR3 is TGTGCCAGTAGGAAACGGGAGCTTAATGAAAAACTGTTTTTT.

The CDR3 region is CASSQGQTEAFF. The CDR3 coding sequence is TGTGCCAGCAGCCAAGGACAGACTGAAGCTTTCTTT. The chain joins TRBV3-1 (or the pseudogene TRBV3-2) to TRBJ1-1; a possible D gene is TRBD1 (5 bases). This CDR3 is 12 amino acids long. Germline V CDR1 and CDR2: LGHDT, YNNKEL (reference sequence). Deletions cut 1 base from V and 5 bases from J, with 5 bases between.

The CDR3 region is CASSQSFAYNEQFF. The CDR3 DNA sequence: TGCGCCAGCAGCCAGTCCTTTGCCTACAATGAGCAGTTCTTC. The chain employs TRBV4-1 and TRBJ2-1; D uncertain. The length of the CDR3 is 14 residues. Deletions cut 3 bases from V and 2 bases from J, with 8 bases between. Germline values: CDR1 MGHRA, CDR2 YSYEKL.

V and J are TRBV7-2 and TRBJ2-5; 14 nucleotides line up with TRBD2. Germline values: CDR1 SGHTA, CDR2 FQGNSA. V trimming: 4 bases; J trimming: 4 bases; junction bases outside the gene matches: 2. The CDR3 is made up of 15 amino acids. The CDR3 spells CASSYGLAGGETQYF. The CDR3 DNA is TGTGCCAGCAGCTACGGACTAGCGGGGGGAGAGACCCAGTACTTC.

This clone was counted ten times or more. The chain couples TRBV2 to TRBJ1-1; 7 bases map to TRBD1. Germline V gives CDR1 SNHLY, CDR2 FYNNEI. The length of the CDR3 is 13 residues. J gave up 4 bases and V 6 bases, and 5 bases lay outside the gene matches. Here the CDR3 DNA reads TGTGCCAGCAGATTACAGGGGCCCACTGAAGCTTTCTTT. Protein sequence: CASRLQGPTEAFF. Full variable domain (remainder filled in from reference TRBV2 and TRBJ1-1): EPEVTQTPSHQVTQMGQEVILRCVPISNHLYFYWYRQILGQKVEFLVSFYNNEISEKSEIFDDQFSVERPDGSNFTLKIRSTKLEDSAMYFCASRLQGPTEAFFGQGTRLTVV.

The V gene is TRBV10-3, the J gene TRBJ2-1, with D tentatively TRBD1 (5 bases). The germline V gene has CDR1 ENHRY and CDR2 SYGVKD. The CDR3 loop spans 13 amino acids. V was cut by 7 bases and J by 1 base, with 8 bases left in between. Written as DNA, the CDR3 is TGTGCCATCAATCAGGGTTCCTACAATGAGCAGTTCTTC. The encoded protein is CAINQGSYNEQFF.

This clone was recorded a few times. The chain is built from TRBV18 and TRBJ1-2; D uncertain. Germline CDR1 and CDR2: KGHSH and LQKENI. V dropped 10 bases and J dropped 1 base, with 19 bases sitting between them. This CDR3 comprises 15 residues. The CDR3, as DNA: TGTGCCACCTCGATGGCAGCGGCGAATAACTATGGCTACACCTTC. Translation: CATSMAAANNYGYTF.

The chain couples TRBV7-3 to TRBJ2-6, with D unresolved. The CDR3 has 15 residues. Looked up from germline, CDR1 is SGHTA and CDR2 is FQGTGA. V lost 5 bases and J 1 base, leaving 9 bases between the germline ends. CDR3 sequence (DNA): TGTGCCAGCAGCGTATTCGGTTCTGGGGCCAACGTCCTGACTTTC. It specifies CASSVFGSGANVLTF. The whole variable domain, filled in from reference TRBV7-3 and TRBJ2-6, reads GAGVSQTPSNKVTEKGKYVELRCDPISGHTALYWYRQSLGQGPEFLIYFQGTGAADDSGLPNDRFFAVRPEGSVSTLKIQRTERGDSAVYLCASSVFGSGANVLTFGAGSRLTVL.

The chain employs TRBV7-2 and TRBJ2-7; weak D call: TRBD2 (5 bases). Trimming left V 1 base short and J 2 bases short, with 6 bases between. The CDR3 length is 13 residues. Germline V gives CDR1 SGHTA, CDR2 FQGNSA. The CDR3 DNA reads as TGTGCCAGCAGCTTAGAGCGGACCTACGAGCAGTACTTC. Amino acid sequence: CASSLERTYEQYF.

This chain links TRBV6-5 with TRBJ2-7; maybe TRBD2 (6 bases). V lost 7 bases to trimming and J lost 3 bases, with 16 bases between them. Germline CDR1 and CDR2: MNHEY and SVGAGI. CDR3 size: 14 residues. CDR3 residues: CASTWDSNIYEQYF. The CDR3 DNA reads TGTGCCAGCACTTGGGACTCGAACATCTACGAGCAGTACTTC.

The genes are TRBV5-1 and TRBJ2-1; 7 bases map to TRBD2. CDR1 and CDR2 from the germline V gene are SGHRS and YFSETQ. The CDR3 length is 14 residues. V gave up 7 bases and J gave up 0 bases; unmatched junction bases: 4. CDR3 sequence (DNA): TGCGCCAGCGGCGGCGGGAGCTCCTACAATGAGCAGTTCTTC. It yields the protein CASGGGSSYNEQFF.

This chain links TRBV6-5 with TRBJ1-1, with 9 nucleotides matching TRBD1. V trimming: 10 bases; J trimming: 4 bases; junction bases outside the gene matches: 7. This CDR3 has 13 residues. CDR1 and CDR2 (germline): MNHEY, SVGAGI. In nucleotides, the CDR3 is TGTGCCAACCAACAGGGGGCTGTCACTGAAGCTTTCTTT. This codes for CANQQGAVTEAFF.

This clone has just one count. The chain uses TRBV3-1 (or the pseudogene TRBV3-2) and TRBJ2-3, with TRBD1 matching over 8 bases. Germline CDR1 is LGHDT and CDR2 is YNNKEL (reference sequence). CDR3 size: 18 residues. Germline trimming cut 5 bases from V and 3 bases from J; bases unmatched to any gene: 16. The CDR3 coding sequence is TGTGCCAGCAGCGGAGCTCAGGGGGCGCCGCGTCTAACAGATACGCAGTATTTT. It codes for CASSGAQGAPRLTDTQYF.

The V call is TRBV7-2, the J call TRBJ2-7, with 7 bases identical to TRBD2. After removal of 1 base from V and 4 bases from J, the junction contained 4 bases not matched to a gene. This CDR3 region has 14 residues. Germline values: CDR1 SGHTA, CDR2 FQGNSA. CDR3 bases: TGTGCCAGCAGCTTAGGGACTAGGGAATACGAGCAGTACTTC. Translated: CASSLGTREYEQYF.

This clone was counted once. V is TRBV12-5 and J is TRBJ1-1; D remains unclear. V was clipped by 4 bases and J by 1 base, with 7 bases between them. This CDR3 is 13 amino acids long. Per the germline V gene, CDR1 is LGHNT and CDR2 is FRNRAP. The DNA for the CDR3 is TGTGCTAGTGGTTCCGAGGCGAACACTGAAGCTTTCTTT. Its protein is CASGSEANTEAFF.

The DNA of the CDR3 is TGTGCCAGCAGCCCAAAGGGGGGGGCGGGGCAAGAGACCCAGTACTTC. Its translation: CASSPKGGAGQETQYF. This rearrangement joins TRBV5-4 to TRBJ2-5; perhaps TRBD2 as D (7 bases). V was shortened by 4 bases and J by 2 bases, with 18 bases between the two germline ends. Germline CDR1 SGHNT, CDR2 YYREEE (reference sequence). This CDR3 spans 16 amino acids.

The chain has TRBV10-3 and TRBJ1-2, with D maybe TRBD1 (5 bases). The CDR3 contains 13 residues. V lost 6 bases to trimming and J lost 2 bases, with 10 bases between them. Germline values: CDR1 ENHRY, CDR2 SYGVKD. This chain's CDR3 is CAISLQENYGYTF. CDR3 sequence (DNA): TGTGCCATCAGCCTACAGGAGAACTATGGCTACACCTTC.

J is TRBJ2-7 and V is TRBV10-3, with D hard to call. Deletions cut 7 bases from V and 3 bases from J, with 13 bases between. The CDR3 spans 13 residues. CDR1 ENHRY and CDR2 SYGVKD come from the germline V gene. In nucleotides, the CDR3 is TGTGCCATCACTGATGGCCCAAACTACGAGCAGTACTTC. Protein: CAITDGPNYEQYF.

This rearrangement joins TRBV9 to TRBJ2-5, with a weak D call TRBD2 (5 bases). The CDR3 consists of 14 residues. Trimming pared 4 bases from V and 3 bases from J, leaving 13 bases between. Germline V CDR1 and CDR2: SGDLS, YYNGEE. In DNA form, the CDR3 reads TGTGCCAGCAGCCCGAGTCCGGGAAAAGAGACCCAGTACTTC. Translating it yields CASSPSPGKETQYF.

The chain has TRBV15 and TRBJ1-3; 10 bases are shared with TRBD1. Germline CDR1 and CDR2: LNHNV and YYDKDF (reference sequence). Germline trimming cut 0 bases from V and 3 bases from J; bases unmatched to any gene: 8. This CDR3 has 18 amino acids. The CDR3 DNA reads as TGTGCCACCAGCAGAGATGGTGCCGGGACAGGGGTTGGAAACACCATATATTTT. Its translation: CATSRDGAGTGVGNTIYF.

The chain couples TRBV5-1 to TRBJ1-1; a possible D gene is TRBD1 (6 bases). This CDR3 region has 16 residues. Germline V lookup: CDR1 SGHRS, CDR2 YFSETQ. V was shortened by 0 bases and J by 0 bases, with 12 bases between the two germline ends. CDR3 loop: CASSLVGGRVNTEAFF. Here the CDR3 DNA reads TGCGCCAGCAGCTTGGTTGGGGGCAGGGTGAACACTGAAGCTTTCTTT.

V usage is TRBV3-1 (or the pseudogene TRBV3-2) and J usage is TRBJ2-2, with TRBD1 matching 10 bases. Per germline, CDR1 LGHDT and CDR2 YNNKEL (reference sequence). The CDR3 consists of 16 residues. With 0 bases clipped from V and 5 bases from J, the junction kept 3 bases outside the gene matches. CDR3 DNA sequence: TGTGCCAGCAGCCAAGAGACAGGGGGCAGGACCGGGGAGCTGTTTTTT. Protein: CASSQETGGRTGELFF.

V gene TRBV4-3 combines with J gene TRBJ2-7; possibly TRBD1 for D (6 bases). V was cut by 3 bases and J by 4 bases, with 10 bases left in between. The CDR3 covers 13 residues. Germline CDR1 LGHNA, CDR2 YSLEER. CDR3 protein: CASSHEQGYEQYF. The DNA of the CDR3 is TGCGCCAGCAGCCATGAACAGGGATACGAGCAGTACTTC.